A selection of T cell receptor beta chains follows, all from one sample in a study of shared clonotypes between healthy human individuals. Data came from immunoSEQ multiplex PCR; TCRdb stores just in-frame clones and leaves some out. Of 450,000 to 500,000 clones in the sample, 81% were seen once. The sample was PBMCs. These receptors came from a middle-aged woman in good health. Some clones in this sample may be carry-over from other donors' samples. Both conserved end residues are part of each CDR3. D genes are given only for firm matches. The size entry is marked missing in some rows and otherwise reads once, few, many or a size class.

TRBV27,NA,NA,TRBJ1-2,TGTGCCAGCAGCGGTTTGGGGTCCAGGGGCTATGGCTACACCTTC,CASSGLGSRGYGYTF
TRBV7-9,NA,NA,TRBJ1-5,TGTGCCAGCAGCTTAGATCCAGGTGGAACCTATAGCAATCAGCCCCAGCATTTT,CASSLDPGGTYSNQPQHF
TRBV29-1,TRBD2,NA,TRBJ2-7,TGCAGCGTTGCGACTAGCGGGAGTTACGAGCAGTACTTC,CSVATSGSYEQYF
TRBV6-1,NA,NA,TRBJ2-3,TGTGCCAGCAGCGACCCGCGGTCCACAGATACGCAGTATTTT,CASSDPRSTDTQYF
TRBV7-2,NA,many,TRBJ2-3,TGTGCCAGCAGCTTAGATGGCGGGAATACGCAGTATTTT,CASSLDGGNTQYF
TRBV20-1,NA,few,TRBJ1-2,TGCAGTGCTAGTGTTGGCTACACCTTC,CSASVGYTF
TRBV29-1,NA,NA,TRBJ2-1,TGCAGCGTTGAGTTCGGGTATGAGCAGTTCTTC,CSVEFGYEQFF
TRBV28,NA,once,TRBJ1-1,TGTGCCAGCAGTTCTCCAGGCGAGTTTAACACCGAAGCTTCCTTT,CASSSPGEFNTEASF
TRBV27,NA,NA,TRBJ2-7,TGTGCCAGCAGTACCGGGCTAGCAACCTACGAGCAGTACTTC,CASSTGLATYEQYF
TRBV19,NA,NA,TRBJ2-3,TGTGCCGCCGCTGACAGTGGCACAGATACGCAGTATTTT,CAAADSGTDTQYF
TRBV6-1,NA,NA,TRBJ1-5,TGTGCCAGCATGCTGGACAATGATCAGCCCCAGCATTTT,CASMLDNDQPQHF
TRBV11-3,TRBD2,NA,TRBJ2-1,TGTGCCAGCAGCTTCGGAAGGACTAGCGGGATTTACAATGAGCAGTTCTTC,CASSFGRTSGIYNEQFF
TRBV7-9,NA,once,TRBJ2-5,TGTGCCAGCAGCTTAGGGACGTCCCAAGAGACCCAGTACTTC,CASSLGTSQETQYF
TRBV4-1,NA,NA,TRBJ2-4,TGCGCCAGCAGCCAAGATGATGAGGGACCCCAGTACTTC,CASSQDDEGPQYF
TRBV27,NA,NA,TRBJ2-2,TGTGCCAGCAGTCGTAACAGGGACACCGGGGAGCTGTTTTTT,CASSRNRDTGELFF